This T cell receptor (beta chain) is drawn from a study of shared clonotypes between healthy human individuals. Study-wide results and caveats: Generation probabilities were higher for clonotypes shared across all four sorted-subset donors than for unshared ones. Clonotypes that were shared across a handful of donors made up approximately 5% of naive CD4 clonotypes. Donor scarcity curtailed the genetic and exposure-history diversity represented herein.

Remarks on this clone: Its specificity is not known.

Naive CD8 cells lacked CD45RO, underwent positive selection for CCR7 and left out terminally differentiated effector memory CD45RA+ cells. Nashville, Tennessee was home to all donors, who were Caucasian adults. The CDR3 is made up of 15 amino acids. V was clipped by 5 bases and J by 9 bases; unmatched bases: 12. Germline V gene sequence: CDR1 MNHEY, CDR2 SMNVEV (reference sequence). TCRdb's copy holds only in-frame clones and misses some; the assay was immunoSEQ multiplex PCR. The table has 2 million to 2.5 million clones, more than 85% seen once. This sequence originates from a man between 18 and 35 years old in good health. Some clones in this sample may be carry-over from other donors' samples. The material sequenced was naive CD8+ T cells from PBMCs. V gene TRBV27 combines with J gene TRBJ1-5, with TRBD1 identical over 8 bases. CDR3: CASSAGTGPRGPQHF. As DNA, the CDR3 is TGTGCCAGCAGTGCCGGGACAGGTCCGAGAGGGCCCCAGCATTTT.